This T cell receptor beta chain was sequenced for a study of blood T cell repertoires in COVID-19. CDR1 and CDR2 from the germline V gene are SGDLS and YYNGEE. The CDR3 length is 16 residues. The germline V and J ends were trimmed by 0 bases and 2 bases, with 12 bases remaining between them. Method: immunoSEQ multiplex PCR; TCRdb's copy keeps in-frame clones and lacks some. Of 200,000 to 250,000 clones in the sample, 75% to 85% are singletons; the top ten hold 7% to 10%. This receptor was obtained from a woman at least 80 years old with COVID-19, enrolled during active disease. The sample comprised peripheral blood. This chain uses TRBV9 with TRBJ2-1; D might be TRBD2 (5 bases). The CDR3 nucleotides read TGTGCCAGCAGCGTAGAGGCTAGCCCCCCCTACAATGAGCAGTTCTTC. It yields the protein CASSVEASPPYNEQFF.